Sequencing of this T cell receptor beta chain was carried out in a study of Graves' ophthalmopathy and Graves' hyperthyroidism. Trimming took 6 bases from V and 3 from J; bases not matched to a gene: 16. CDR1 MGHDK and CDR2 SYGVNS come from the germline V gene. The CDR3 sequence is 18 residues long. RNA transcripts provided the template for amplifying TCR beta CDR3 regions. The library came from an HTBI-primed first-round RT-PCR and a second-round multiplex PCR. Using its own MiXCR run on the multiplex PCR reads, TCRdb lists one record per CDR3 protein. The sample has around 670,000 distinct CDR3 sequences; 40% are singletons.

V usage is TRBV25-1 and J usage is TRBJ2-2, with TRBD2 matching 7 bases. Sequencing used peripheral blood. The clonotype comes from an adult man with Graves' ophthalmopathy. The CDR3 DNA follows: TGTGCCAGCAGCTTAGCGGGTTTGGCAGAGCCTGACACCGGGGAGCTGTTTTTT. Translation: CASSLAGLAEPDTGELFF.